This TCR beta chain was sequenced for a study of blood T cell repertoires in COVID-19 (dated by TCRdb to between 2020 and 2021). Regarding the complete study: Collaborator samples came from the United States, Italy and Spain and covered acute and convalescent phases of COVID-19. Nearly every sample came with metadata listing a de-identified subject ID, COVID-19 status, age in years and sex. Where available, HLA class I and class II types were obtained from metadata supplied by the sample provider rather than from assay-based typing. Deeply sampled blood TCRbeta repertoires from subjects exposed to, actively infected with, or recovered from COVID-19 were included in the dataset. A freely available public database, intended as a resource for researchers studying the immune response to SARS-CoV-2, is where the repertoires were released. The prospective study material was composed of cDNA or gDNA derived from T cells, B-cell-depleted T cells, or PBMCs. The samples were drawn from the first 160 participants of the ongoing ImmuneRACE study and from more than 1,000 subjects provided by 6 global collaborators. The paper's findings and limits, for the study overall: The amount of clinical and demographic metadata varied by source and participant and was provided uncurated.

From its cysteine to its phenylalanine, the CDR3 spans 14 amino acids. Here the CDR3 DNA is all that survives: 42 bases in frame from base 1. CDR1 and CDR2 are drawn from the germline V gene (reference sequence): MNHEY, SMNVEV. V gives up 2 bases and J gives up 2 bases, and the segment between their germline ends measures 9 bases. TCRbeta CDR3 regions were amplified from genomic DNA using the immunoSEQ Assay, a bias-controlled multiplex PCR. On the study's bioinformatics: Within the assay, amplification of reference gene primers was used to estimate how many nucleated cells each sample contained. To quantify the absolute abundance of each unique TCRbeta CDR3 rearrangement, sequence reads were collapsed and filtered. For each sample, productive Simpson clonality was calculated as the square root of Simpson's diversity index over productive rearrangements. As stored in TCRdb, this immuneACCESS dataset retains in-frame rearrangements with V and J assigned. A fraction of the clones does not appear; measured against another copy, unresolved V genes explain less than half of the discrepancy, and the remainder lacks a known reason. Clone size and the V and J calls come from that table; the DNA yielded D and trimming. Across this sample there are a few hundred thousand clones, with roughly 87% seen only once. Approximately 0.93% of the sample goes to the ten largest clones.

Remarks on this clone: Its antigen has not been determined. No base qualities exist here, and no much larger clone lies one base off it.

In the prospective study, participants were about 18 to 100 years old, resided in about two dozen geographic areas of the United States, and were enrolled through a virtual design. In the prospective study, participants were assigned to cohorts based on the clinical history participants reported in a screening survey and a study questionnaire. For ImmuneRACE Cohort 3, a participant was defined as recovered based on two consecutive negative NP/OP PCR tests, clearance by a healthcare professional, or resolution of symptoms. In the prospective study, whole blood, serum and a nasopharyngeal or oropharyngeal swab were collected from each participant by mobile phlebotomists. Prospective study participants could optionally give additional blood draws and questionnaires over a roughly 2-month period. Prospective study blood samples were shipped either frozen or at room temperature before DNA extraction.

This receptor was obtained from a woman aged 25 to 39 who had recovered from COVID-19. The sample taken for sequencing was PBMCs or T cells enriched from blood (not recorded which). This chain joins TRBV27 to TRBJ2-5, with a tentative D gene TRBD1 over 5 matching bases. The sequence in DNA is TGTGCCAGCAGTTTAACAGGTCCACAAGAGACCCAGTACTTC. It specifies CASSLTGPQETQYF.